These T cell receptor beta chains were read from a single sample in a study of beta chain features in type 1 diabetes. Profiling relied on immunoSEQ multiplex PCR, and the TCRdb table lists in-frame clones only, not all of them. The sample carries roughly 340,000 clones, roughly 14% recorded once. Sequencing used naive CD4+ T cells from blood. The receptors shown here come from a woman aged 18-29 years with type 1 diabetes. The conserved cysteine and the conserved F or W are not part of the CDR3 here. Only part of the rows carry a size: once, few, many, or a class if the clone is expanded.

abundance	v_gene	j_gene	CDR3aa
NA	TRBV7-7	TRBJ2-5	ASSLGLAGVEETQY
NA	TRBV19	TRBJ1-1	ASTSTGGTEAF
few	TRBV7-9	TRBJ1-1	ASSLLGAGAEAF
NA	TRBV7-3	TRBJ2-1	ASSLGLAGVYEQF
NA	TRBV6-5	TRBJ2-3	ASTRQGYGTDTQY
NA	TRBV5-1	TRBJ2-5	ASSSRTSQETQY
NA	TRBV19	TRBJ2-1	ASSIRVGDRGV
NA	TRBV7-9	TRBJ2-7	ASSLAGRDSLEFYEQY
NA	TRBV6-5	TRBJ2-1	ASRFGGSSYNEQF
few	TRBV5-1	TRBJ2-7	ASSPGASSYEQY
NA	TRBV2	TRBJ2-1	ASRPEIEQF
few	TRBV7-8	TRBJ2-5	ASSSRQGAQETQY
few	TRBV11-2	TRBJ2-7	ASSSLRQVWYEQY
few	TRBV7-9	TRBJ1-1	ASSSQGVGTEAF
NA	TRBV27	TRBJ2-7	ASRPGQGEYEQY
few	TRBV9	TRBJ2-5	ASSVGGLAGVGETQY
NA	TRBV28	TRBJ2-2	ASRTGGASTGELF
few	TRBV19	TRBJ1-2	ASSKTDNYGYT
NA	TRBV28	TRBJ2-7	ASSFYSASSYEQY
NA	TRBV5-1	TRBJ2-1	ASSLVGSGHEQF
NA	TRBV5-4	TRBJ1-2	ASTSVLSYGYT
few	TRBV15	TRBJ2-1	ATSREVAGLVLGTNNEQF